Listed below are T cell receptor beta chains from one sample, sequenced in a study of response to subunit inactivated influenza vaccine. TCRdb redid the calling of the RT-PCR reads with MiXCR, one entry per CDR3 protein. The sample holds a few hundred thousand distinct CDR3 sequences, 12% to 15% seen once. The sequences come from PBMCs from blood, collected about 11 days after vaccination. The receptors were gathered from a man between 45 and 60 years old who received an inactivated influenza vaccine. Both conserved end residues are part of each CDR3.

j_call | v_call | cdr3_aa
TRBJ1-5 | TRBV20-1 | CSARPDRGYNQPQHF
TRBJ2-2 | TRBV2 | CASRGQDTGELFF
TRBJ2-1 | TRBV11-2 | CASSLSGQGQFF
TRBJ1-5 | TRBV5-1 | CASSLTAGTGNQPQHF
TRBJ1-5 | TRBV4-1 | CASSLRDGGNQPQHF
TRBJ2-1 | TRBV11-3 | CASSLSLGQGYYNEQFF
TRBJ1-2 | TRBV28 | CASSGQGSFYGYTF
TRBJ1-5 | TRBV5-1 | CASSPDGISNQPQHF
TRBJ1-2 | TRBV2 | CASNAPGQGNYGYTF
TRBJ2-3 | TRBV7-9 | CASSLDRDRVTDTQYF
TRBJ2-5 | TRBV29-1 | CSVEISVGRQETQYF
TRBJ2-1 | TRBV6-2/TRBV6-3 | CASKAGLAYNEQFF
TRBJ2-3 | TRBV6-2/TRBV6-3 | CASGGSTDTQYF
TRBJ1-2 | TRBV5-6 | CASSRSTGDTYGYTF
TRBJ2-5 | TRBV28 | CASSLVLGSQETQYF